This passage covers 21 T cell receptor beta chains from one sample sequenced in a study of early T cells in non-severe SARS-CoV-2 infection. TCRdb fed the 5' RACE reads into MiXCR, producing one record per CDR3 protein. The profile shows about 56,000 distinct CDR3 sequences, roughly a tenth of them singletons. Material for sequencing was whole blood. All receptors come from an adult who was a healthcare worker with PCR-confirmed SARS-CoV-2 infection or an uninfected control (not recorded which).

This clonotype was seen at least ten times. The V gene is TRBV19, the J gene TRBJ2-1; D remains unclear. CDR1 and CDR2 from the germline V gene are LNHDA and SQIVND (reference sequence). The CDR3 is 15 amino acids. The V end lost 6 bases, the J end lost 8 bases, and 20 bases lay between the germline ends. CDR3 nucleotide sequence: TGTGCCAGTAGACGAGGAGACCGAACCATCTATGAGCAGTTCTTC. This gives the protein CASRRGDRTIYEQFF.

This clonotype occurred a few times. The gene calls are TRBV11-3 and TRBJ2-1; perhaps TRBD2 as D (5 bases). Germline V lookup: CDR1 SGHNT, CDR2 YENEEA. The germline V and J ends were trimmed by 0 bases and 6 bases, with 9 bases remaining between them. The CDR3 runs to 14 residues. The CDR3 reads CASSLEATSNEQFF. In DNA, the CDR3 is TGTGCCAGCAGCTTAGAGGCTACTAGCAATGAGCAGTTCTTC.

At least ten counts were recorded for this clonotype. The DNA for the CDR3 is TGTGCCAGCAGCGTGACGGGTTACAGTCAAGAGACCCAGTACTTC. Residues: CASSVTGYSQETQYF. V usage is TRBV9 and J usage is TRBJ2-5; D gene uncertain. The CDR3 length is 15 residues. CDR1 and CDR2 from the germline V gene are SGDLS and YYNGEE. The germline V and J ends were trimmed by 2 bases and 2 bases, with 13 bases remaining between them.

There are many counts of this clonotype. V is TRBV12-3 or TRBV12-4 and J is TRBJ2-3; 7 nucleotides line up with TRBD1. V lost 5 bases and J lost 2; bases outside the gene matches: 13. The CDR3 consists of 17 residues. The CDR3 DNA is TGTGCCAGCAGTCAGCACCCGACAGGGTCAAACACAGATACGCAGTATTTT. This encodes CASSQHPTGSNTDTQYF.

This clonotype was counted at least ten times. The chain links TRBV9 to TRBJ2-7, with TRBD2 identical over 7 bases. CDR1 is SGDLS and CDR2 is YYNGEE in the germline V gene. V dropped 0 bases and J dropped 2; count of bases not matched to a gene: 5. CDR3 length equals 15 residues. CDR3 in amino acids: CASSVGGRGPYEQYF. The CDR3, as DNA: TGTGCCAGCAGCGTAGGCGGGAGAGGCCCCTACGAGCAGTACTTC.

J is TRBJ2-1 and V is TRBV9; D is possibly TRBD2 (6 bases). Looked up from germline, CDR1 is SGDLS and CDR2 is YYNGEE. V was clipped by 2 bases and J by 4 bases, with 16 bases between them. The CDR3 is 16 residues long. CDR3 region: CASSVRGSGAYNEQFF. In DNA, the CDR3 is TGTGCCAGCAGCGTTAGGGGTAGCGGAGCATACAATGAGCAGTTCTTC.

The genes are TRBV3-1 and TRBJ2-6; D remains ambiguous. The V gene's germline CDR1 is LGHDT and CDR2 YNNKEL (reference sequence). The V and J ends lost 4 bases and 0 bases respectively, with 7 bases between them. The CDR3 is 15 residues long. CDR3 bases: TGTGCCAGCAGCCCCCGAGGCTCTGGGGCCAACGTCCTGACTTTC. Translation: CASSPRGSGANVLTF.

The chain has TRBV7-9 and TRBJ2-1, with D perhaps matching TRBD2 (6 bases). Germline V gives CDR1 SEHNR, CDR2 FQNEAQ (reference sequence). The V gene lost 5 bases and the J gene lost 4 bases, with 15 bases spanning the gap. CDR3 length: 15 residues. The DNA for the CDR3 is TGTGCCAGCAGCCCCCGGGGGTCTCTATACAATGAGCAGTTCTTC. It encodes CASSPRGSLYNEQFF.

There are many counts of this clonotype. The CDR3 nucleotides are TGCAGTGCCCAGGAAGGGTATGGCTACACCTTC. Translated: CSAQEGYGYTF. The chain uses TRBV20-1 and TRBJ1-2; D unresolved. CDR3 length: 11 residues. CDR1 and CDR2 (germline): DFQATT, SNEGSKA (reference sequence). Trimming left V 6 bases short and J 5 bases short, with 10 bases between.

This clonotype was seen many times. The chain uses TRBV27 and TRBJ2-7; the match to TRBD2 covers 9 bases. The CDR3 spans 16 residues. V shed 6 bases, J shed 7 bases, and the junction held 16 bases outside the gene matches. CDR1 and CDR2 (germline): MNHEY, SMNVEV (reference sequence). The CDR3 protein is CASSSTPGTSPTEQYF. The CDR3 nucleotides are TGTGCCAGCAGCTCAACGCCCGGGACTAGCCCAACGGAGCAGTACTTC.

This clonotype was seen at least ten times. The chain is built from TRBV12-3 or TRBV12-4 and TRBJ1-6; TRBD1 is a possible D gene (6 bases). Trimming took off 6 bases at V and 8 bases at J, with 8 bases between the two ends. CDR3 length equals 12 residues. In nucleotides, the CDR3 is TGTGCCAGCAGGGACAGTTATTCACCCCTCCACTTT. As protein: CASRDSYSPLHF.

This clonotype came up many times. The chain recombines TRBV4-1 with TRBJ1-2; no clear D. V lost 1 base and J lost 4, with 7 bases in between. Germline values: CDR1 MGHRA, CDR2 YSYEKL. The CDR3 contains 13 residues. CDR3 loop: CASSQVSAYGYTF. CDR3 coding DNA: TGCGCCAGCAGCCAAGTTTCGGCCTATGGCTACACCTTC.

This clonotype occurred many times. The chain combines TRBV7-3 with TRBJ1-1; 7 nucleotides line up with TRBD1. The trim removed 5 bases at V and 0 bases at J, leaving 3 bases unmatched. The CDR3 runs 14 residues. In germline, CDR1 is SGHTA, CDR2 FQGTGA. The chain's CDR3 is CASSQGGMNTEAFF. The CDR3 DNA follows: TGTGCCAGCAGCCAGGGGGGCATGAACACTGAAGCTTTCTTT.

This clonotype was seen a few times. The CDR3 loop reads CASSQDWGFNQPQHF. The CDR3 bases are TGTGCCAGCAGCCAAGATTGGGGATTCAATCAGCCCCAGCATTTT. This rearrangement joins TRBV4-2 to TRBJ1-5; D is unresolved. V was trimmed by 0 bases and J by 3 bases, leaving 9 bases between them. Germline CDR1 reads LGHNA; CDR2 reads YNFKEQ. CDR3 length: 15 residues.

Note on this clonotype: A clone one base away is much larger, so this may be a read error. This likely comes from a read error, as the CDR3 has no conserved phenylalanine or tryptophan at its end. This chain links TRBV12-3 or TRBV12-4 with TRBJ2-1, with 8 bases aligning to TRBD2. The CDR3 spans 13 residues. V lost 10 bases to trimming and J lost 9 bases; unmatched junction nucleotides: 11. CDR3 DNA: TGTGCCAACCCCCCCGCCGGGGGGGGTGAGCAGTTCCTC. This encodes CANPPAGGGEQFL.

This clonotype has at least ten counts. The rearrangement joins TRBV7-9 to TRBJ2-5; 7 nucleotides match TRBD1. Losses at the gene ends were 1 base for V and 5 bases for J; bases not matched to a gene: 10. Germline CDR1 SEHNR, CDR2 FQNEAQ (reference sequence). There are 16 residues in the CDR3. The CDR3 sequence is CASSLGQGWGAETQYF. CDR3 DNA: TGTGCCAGCAGCTTAGGACAGGGTTGGGGAGCGGAGACCCAGTACTTC.

The rearrangement links TRBV5-4 to TRBJ2-5; 7 nucleotides match TRBD1. The CDR3 totals 16 residues. The germline CDR1 and CDR2 sequences are SGHNT and YYREEE (reference sequence). J lost 4 bases, V lost 0 bases, and 9 bases had no gene match. CDR3 DNA: TGTGCCAGCAGCTTGGAAGACAGGGTCACCTCAGAGACCCAGTACTTC. It encodes CASSLEDRVTSETQYF.

This clonotype came up many times. The chain carries TRBV12-3 or TRBV12-4 and TRBJ2-7; possibly TRBD1 for D (6 bases). Trimming cost V 3 bases and J 4 bases, with 16 bases left between them. This CDR3 has 15 amino acids. The CDR3 loop is CASSFSDSGKYEQYF. CDR3 in DNA: TGTGCCAGCAGTTTCTCGGACAGTGGGAAGTACGAGCAGTACTTC.

This clonotype was observed a few times. The chain employs TRBV7-3 and TRBJ2-6; D is undetermined. V lost 2 bases to trimming and J lost 0 bases, with 14 bases between them. Germline V gene sequence: CDR1 SGHTA, CDR2 FQGTGA. This CDR3 spans 18 amino acids. CDR3 coding DNA: TGTGCCAGCAGCTTAGGTAGTGAGGTTAGCTCTGGGGCCAACGTCCTGACTTTC. Residues: CASSLGSEVSSGANVLTF.

In its sample, this clonotype was seen a few times. The genes are TRBV4-2 and TRBJ1-2; D is unclear. CDR1 LGHNA and CDR2 YNFKEQ come from the germline V gene. Trimming cost V 0 bases and J 6 bases, with 8 bases left between them. CDR3 size: 13 residues. CDR3: CASSQDIRDGYTF. CDR3 in DNA: TGTGCCAGCAGCCAAGATATTCGTGATGGCTACACCTTC.

This clonotype showed up many times. The gene calls are TRBV12-3 or TRBV12-4 and TRBJ1-1, with D unclear. The CDR3 is 14 residues long. Between the trimmed V and J ends, which lost 2 bases and 1 base, there was a span of 8 bases. The CDR3 sequence: CASSLIRGNTEAFF. CDR3 in DNA: TGTGCCAGCAGTTTAATTCGGGGGAACACTGAAGCTTTCTTT.